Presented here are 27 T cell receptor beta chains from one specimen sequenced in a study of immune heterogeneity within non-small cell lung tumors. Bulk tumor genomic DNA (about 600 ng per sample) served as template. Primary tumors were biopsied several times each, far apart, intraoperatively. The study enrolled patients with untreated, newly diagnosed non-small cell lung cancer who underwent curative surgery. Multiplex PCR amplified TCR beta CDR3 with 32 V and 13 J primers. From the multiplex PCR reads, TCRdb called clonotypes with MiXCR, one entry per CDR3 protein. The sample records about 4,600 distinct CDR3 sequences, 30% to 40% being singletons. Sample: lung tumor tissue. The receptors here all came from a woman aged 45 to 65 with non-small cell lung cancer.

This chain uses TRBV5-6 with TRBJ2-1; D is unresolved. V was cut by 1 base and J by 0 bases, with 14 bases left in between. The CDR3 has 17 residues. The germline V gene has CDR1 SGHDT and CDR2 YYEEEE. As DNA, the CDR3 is TGTGCCAGCAGCTTGTTTGGGGTCCTTAGCTCCTACAATGAGCAGTTCTTC. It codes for CASSLFGVLSSYNEQFF.

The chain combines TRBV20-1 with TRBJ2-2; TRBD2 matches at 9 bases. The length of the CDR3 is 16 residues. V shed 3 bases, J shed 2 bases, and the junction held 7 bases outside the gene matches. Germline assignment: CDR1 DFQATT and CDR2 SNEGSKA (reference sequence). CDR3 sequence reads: CSASPTSGFNTGELFF. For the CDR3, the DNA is TGCAGTGCTAGTCCGACTAGCGGATTCAACACCGGGGAGCTGTTTTTT.

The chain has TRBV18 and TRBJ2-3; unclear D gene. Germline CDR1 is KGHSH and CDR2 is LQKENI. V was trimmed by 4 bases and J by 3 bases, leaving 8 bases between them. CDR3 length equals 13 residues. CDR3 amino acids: CASSLTTTDTQYF. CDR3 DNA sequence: TGTGCCAGCTCACTTACTACAACAGATACGCAGTATTTT.

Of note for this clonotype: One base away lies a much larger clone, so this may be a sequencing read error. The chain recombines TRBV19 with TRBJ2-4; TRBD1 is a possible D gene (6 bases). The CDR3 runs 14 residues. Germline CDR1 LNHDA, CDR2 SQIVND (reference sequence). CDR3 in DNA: TGTGCCAGTAGGTCCCGGGGAGCTCAGGTGGGGGCAGCCTTC. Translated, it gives CASRSRGAQVGAAF.

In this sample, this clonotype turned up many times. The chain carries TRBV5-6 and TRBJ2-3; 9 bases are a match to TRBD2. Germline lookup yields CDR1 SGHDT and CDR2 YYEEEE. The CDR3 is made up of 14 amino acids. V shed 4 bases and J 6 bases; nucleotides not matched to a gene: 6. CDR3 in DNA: TGTGCCAGCAGCGGGGGACTAGCTGGTGATACGCAGTATTTT. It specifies CASSGGLAGDTQYF. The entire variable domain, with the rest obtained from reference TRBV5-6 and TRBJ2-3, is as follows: DAGVTQSPTHLIKTRGQQVTLRCSPKSGHDTVSWYQQALGQGPQFIFQYYEEEERQRGNFPDRFSGHQFPNYSSELNVNALLLGDSALYLCASSGGLAGDTQYFGPGTRLTVL.

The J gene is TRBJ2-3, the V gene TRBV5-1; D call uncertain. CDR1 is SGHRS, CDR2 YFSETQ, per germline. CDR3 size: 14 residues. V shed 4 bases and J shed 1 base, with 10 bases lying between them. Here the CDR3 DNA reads TGCGCCAGCAGCCCTTCGGACCGCACAGATACGCAGTATTTT. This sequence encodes CASSPSDRTDTQYF.

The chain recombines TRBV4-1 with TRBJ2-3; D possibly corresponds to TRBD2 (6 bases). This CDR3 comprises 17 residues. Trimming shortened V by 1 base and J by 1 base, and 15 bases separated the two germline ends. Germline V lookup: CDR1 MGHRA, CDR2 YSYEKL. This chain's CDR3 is CASSQAGGLSGTDTQYF. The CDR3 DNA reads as TGCGCCAGCAGCCAAGCTGGGGGACTGAGTGGCACAGATACGCAGTATTTT.

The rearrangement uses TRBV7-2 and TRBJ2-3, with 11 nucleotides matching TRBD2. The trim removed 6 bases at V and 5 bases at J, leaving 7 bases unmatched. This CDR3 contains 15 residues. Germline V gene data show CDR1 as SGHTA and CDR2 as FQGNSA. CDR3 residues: CASSIAGGPLDTQYF. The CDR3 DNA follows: TGTGCCAGCAGTATAGCGGGAGGGCCATTAGATACGCAGTATTTT.

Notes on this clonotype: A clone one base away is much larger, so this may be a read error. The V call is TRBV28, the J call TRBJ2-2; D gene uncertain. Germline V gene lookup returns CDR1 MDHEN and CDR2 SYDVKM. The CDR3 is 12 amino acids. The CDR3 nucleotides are TGTTCCAGCAGCCCGTTCGATGGGGAGCTGTTTTTT. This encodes CSSSPFDGELFF.

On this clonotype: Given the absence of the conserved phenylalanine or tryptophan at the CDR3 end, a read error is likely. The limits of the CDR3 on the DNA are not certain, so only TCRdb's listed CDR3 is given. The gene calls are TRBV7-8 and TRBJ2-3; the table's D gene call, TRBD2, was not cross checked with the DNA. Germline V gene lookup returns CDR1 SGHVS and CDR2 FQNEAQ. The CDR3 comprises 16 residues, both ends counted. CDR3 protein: CASSSRLAAYEQYFGP.

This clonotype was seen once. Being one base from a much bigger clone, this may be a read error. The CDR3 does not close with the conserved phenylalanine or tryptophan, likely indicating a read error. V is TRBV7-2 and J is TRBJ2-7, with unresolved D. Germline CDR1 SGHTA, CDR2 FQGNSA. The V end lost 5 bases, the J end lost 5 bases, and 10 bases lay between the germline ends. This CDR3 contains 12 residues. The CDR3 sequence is CASSNLGNEQYL. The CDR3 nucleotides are TGTGCCAGCAGCAACCTGGGGAACGAGCAGTACTTA.

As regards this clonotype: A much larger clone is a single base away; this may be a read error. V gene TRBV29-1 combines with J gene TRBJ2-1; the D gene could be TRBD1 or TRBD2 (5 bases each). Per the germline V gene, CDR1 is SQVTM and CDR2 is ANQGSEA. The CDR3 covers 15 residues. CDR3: CSVEHPGTAHNEHFF. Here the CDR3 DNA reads TGCAGCGTTGAACATCCAGGGACGGCGCACAATGAGCATTTCTTC.

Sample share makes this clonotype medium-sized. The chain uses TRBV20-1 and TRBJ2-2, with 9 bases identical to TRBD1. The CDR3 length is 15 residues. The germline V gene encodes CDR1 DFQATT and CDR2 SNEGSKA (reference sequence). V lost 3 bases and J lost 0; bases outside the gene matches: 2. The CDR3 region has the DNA TGCAGTGCTAGCCGACAGGGGGCGAACACCGGGGAGCTGTTTTTT. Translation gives CSASRQGANTGELFF.

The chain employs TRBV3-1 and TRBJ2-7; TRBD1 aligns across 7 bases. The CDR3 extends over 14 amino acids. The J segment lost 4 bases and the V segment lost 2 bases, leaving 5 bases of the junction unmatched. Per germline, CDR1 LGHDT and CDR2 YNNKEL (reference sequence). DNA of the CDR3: TGTGCCAGCAGCCAAAGACAGGGCTTGTACGAGCAGTACTTC. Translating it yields CASSQRQGLYEQYF.

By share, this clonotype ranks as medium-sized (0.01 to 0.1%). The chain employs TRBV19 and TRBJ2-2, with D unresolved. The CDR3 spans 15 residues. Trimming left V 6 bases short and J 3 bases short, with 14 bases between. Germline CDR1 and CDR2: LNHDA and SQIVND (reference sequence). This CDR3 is CASSPPGRDTGELFF. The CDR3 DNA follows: TGTGCCAGTAGCCCACCAGGACGGGACACCGGGGAGCTGTTTTTT. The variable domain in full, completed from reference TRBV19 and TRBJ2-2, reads DGGITQSPKYLFRKEGQNVTLSCEQNLNHDAMYWYRQDPGQGLRLIYYSQIVNDFQKGDIAEGYSVSREKKESFPLTVTSAQKNPTAFYLCASSPPGRDTGELFFGEGSRLTVL.

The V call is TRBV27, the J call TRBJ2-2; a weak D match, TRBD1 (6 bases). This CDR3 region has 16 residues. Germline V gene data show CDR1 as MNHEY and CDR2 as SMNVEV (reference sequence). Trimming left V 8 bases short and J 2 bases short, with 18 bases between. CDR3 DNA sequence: TGTGCCAGCCACCCTTTCGACAGGCTTAACACCGGGGAGCTGTTTTTT. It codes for CASHPFDRLNTGELFF.

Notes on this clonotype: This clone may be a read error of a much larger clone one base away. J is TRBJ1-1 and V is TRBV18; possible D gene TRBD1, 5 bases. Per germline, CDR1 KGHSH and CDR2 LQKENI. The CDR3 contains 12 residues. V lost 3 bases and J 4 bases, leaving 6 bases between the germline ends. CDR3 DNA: TGTGCCAGCTCACCCACAGGCACTGAAGCTTTCTTT. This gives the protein CASSPTGTEAFF.

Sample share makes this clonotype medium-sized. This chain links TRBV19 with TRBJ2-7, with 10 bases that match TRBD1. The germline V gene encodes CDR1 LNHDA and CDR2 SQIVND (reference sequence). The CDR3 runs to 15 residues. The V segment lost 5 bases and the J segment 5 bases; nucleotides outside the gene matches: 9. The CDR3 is CASSYRRDRGNEQYF. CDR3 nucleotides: TGTGCCAGTAGTTACCGCCGGGACAGGGGAAACGAGCAGTACTTC.

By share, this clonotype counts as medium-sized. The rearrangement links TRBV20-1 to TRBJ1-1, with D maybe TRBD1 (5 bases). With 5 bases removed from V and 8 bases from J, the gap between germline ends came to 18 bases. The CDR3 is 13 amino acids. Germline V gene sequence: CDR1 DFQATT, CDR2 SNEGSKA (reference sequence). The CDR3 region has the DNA TGCAGTGCTCACTGGGGAGGGAGGGGCGAAGCTTTCTTT. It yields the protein CSAHWGGRGEAFF.

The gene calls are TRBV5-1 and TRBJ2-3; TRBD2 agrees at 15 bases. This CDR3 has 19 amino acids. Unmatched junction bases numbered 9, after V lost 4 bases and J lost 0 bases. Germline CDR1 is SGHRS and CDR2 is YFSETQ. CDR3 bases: TGCGCCAGCAGCAATCCCGGACTAGCGGGAGGGAGGAGCACAGATACGCAGTATTTT. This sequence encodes CASSNPGLAGGRSTDTQYF.

For the CDR3, the DNA is TGTGCCAGCAGCGACGGAGGTCGGGCGTTCCCGACTGAGCAGTTCTTC. Encoded protein: CASSDGGRAFPTEQFF. The chain recombines TRBV9 with TRBJ2-1; D is possibly TRBD2 (5 bases). The CDR3 runs to 16 residues. V dropped 3 bases and J dropped 9 bases, with 22 bases sitting between them. Germline V gene sequence: CDR1 SGDLS, CDR2 YYNGEE. Full variable domain (outside the CDR3, taken from reference TRBV9 and TRBJ2-1): DSGVTQTPKHLITATGQRVTLRCSPRSGDLSVYWYQQSLDQGLQFLIQYYNGEERAKGNILERFSAQQFPDLHSELNLSSLELGDSALYFCASSDGGRAFPTEQFFGPGTRLTVL.

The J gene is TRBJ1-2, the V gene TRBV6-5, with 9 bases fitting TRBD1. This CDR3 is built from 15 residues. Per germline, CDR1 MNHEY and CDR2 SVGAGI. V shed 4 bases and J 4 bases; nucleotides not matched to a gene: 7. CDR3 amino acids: CASSSPGQGIYGYTF. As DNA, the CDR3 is TGTGCCAGCAGTTCCCCGGGACAGGGAATCTATGGCTACACCTTC.

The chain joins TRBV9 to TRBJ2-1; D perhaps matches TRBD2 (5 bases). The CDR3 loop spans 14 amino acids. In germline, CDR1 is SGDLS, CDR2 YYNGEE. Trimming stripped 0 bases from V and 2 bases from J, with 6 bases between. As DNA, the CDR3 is TGTGCCAGCAGCGTAGGACTACCCTACAATGAGCAGTTCTTC. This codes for CASSVGLPYNEQFF.

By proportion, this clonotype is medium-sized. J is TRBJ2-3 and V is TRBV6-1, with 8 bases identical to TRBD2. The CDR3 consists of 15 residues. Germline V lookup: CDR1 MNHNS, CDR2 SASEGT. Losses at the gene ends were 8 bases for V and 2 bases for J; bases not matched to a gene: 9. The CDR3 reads CASLTPAGVTDTQYF. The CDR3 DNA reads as TGTGCCAGCCTAACCCCAGCGGGAGTCACAGATACGCAGTATTTT.

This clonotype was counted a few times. The CDR3 region is CASSYSDNIDEQFF. CDR3 DNA: TGTGCCAGCAGCTACAGTGACAACATCGATGAGCAGTTCTTC. V gene TRBV6-1 combines with J gene TRBJ2-1; D gene ambiguous. The V gene's germline CDR1 is MNHNS and CDR2 SASEGT. The CDR3 sequence is 14 residues long. V dropped 6 bases and J dropped 8 bases, with 17 bases sitting between them.

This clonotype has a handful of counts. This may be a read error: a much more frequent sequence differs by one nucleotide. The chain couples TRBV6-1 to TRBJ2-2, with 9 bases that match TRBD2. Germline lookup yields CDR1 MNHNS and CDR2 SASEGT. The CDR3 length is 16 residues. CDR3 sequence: CASSERAGGNTVELFF. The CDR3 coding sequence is TGTGCCAGCAGTGAACGGGCGGGAGGGAACACCGTGGAGCTGTTTTTT.

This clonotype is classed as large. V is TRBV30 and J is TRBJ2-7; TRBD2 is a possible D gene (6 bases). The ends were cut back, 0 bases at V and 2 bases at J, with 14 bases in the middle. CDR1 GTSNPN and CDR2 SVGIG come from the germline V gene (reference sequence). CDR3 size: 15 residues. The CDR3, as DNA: TGTGCCTGGAGTGTAGGAAGTAGCGGAGCCTACGAGCAGTACTTC. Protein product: CAWSVGSSGAYEQYF.